This TCR beta chain is from a study of technical replicates of blood from several donors. Unmatched junction bases numbered 10, after V lost 2 bases and J lost 5 bases. CDR3 length: 16 residues. CDR1 and CDR2 (germline): SGHRS, YFSETQ. Generated by immunoSEQ multiplex PCR, the TCRdb table keeps only in-frame clones and is missing some. The sample has around 60,000 clones; around nine tenths are singletons. The sample was PBMCs. The TCR was taken from a human donor in good health. Some clones in this sample may be carry-over from other donors' samples. The chain links TRBV5-1 to TRBJ2-7, with 10 bases aligning to TRBD2. In nucleotides, the CDR3 is TGCGCCAGCAGCTTAACAGCGGGGGGGATGGTTAACGAGCAGTACTTC. It yields the protein CASSLTAGGMVNEQYF.